What follows are 15 T cell receptor beta chains derived from one specimen sequenced in a study of blood T cell repertoires in COVID-19. Assay used: immunoSEQ multiplex PCR; TCRdb lists only in-frame clones, some missing. The sample lists around 160,000 clones, around 81% occurring once. The sequenced sample was peripheral blood. The receptors here all came from a human donor with acute or convalescent COVID-19. The donor label of this sample is uncertain.

The chain combines TRBV6-1 with TRBJ1-1; weak D call: TRBD1 (5 bases). The V gene's germline CDR1 is MNHNS and CDR2 SASEGT. CDR3 length: 13 residues. Trimming left V 7 bases short and J 2 bases short, with 11 bases between. CDR3 protein: CASTVGLNTEAFF. CDR3 coding DNA: TGTGCCAGCACCGTGGGACTAAACACTGAAGCTTTCTTT.

The V call is TRBV7-8, the J call TRBJ2-1, with a weak D call TRBD2 (5 bases). The germline V gene encodes CDR1 SGHVS and CDR2 FQNEAQ. V lost 1 base to trimming and J lost 1 base, with 8 bases between them. CDR3 length: 15 amino acids. The CDR3, as DNA: TGTGCCAGCAGCTTAGTAGAGGGTTCCTACAATGAGCAGTTCTTC. It translates to CASSLVEGSYNEQFF.

This clone was seen ten or more times. V and J are TRBV7-9 and TRBJ2-7; D might be TRBD1 (6 bases). Germline V lookup: CDR1 SEHNR, CDR2 FQNEAQ (reference sequence). Trimming pared 4 bases from V and 7 bases from J, leaving 17 bases between. The CDR3 is 14 amino acids. In nucleotides, the CDR3 is TGTGCCAGCAGCTCCCGGGACACCTCGGGGGAGCAGTACTTC. Translating it yields CASSSRDTSGEQYF.

This rearrangement joins TRBV5-1 to TRBJ2-3; D is perhaps TRBD2 (6 bases). The CDR3 is 14 amino acids. The germline V gene has CDR1 SGHRS and CDR2 YFSETQ. V was pared by 0 bases and J by 1 base, with 6 bases between. DNA of the CDR3: TGCGCCAGCAGCTTGGGCGGGGGCACAGATACGCAGTATTTT. Amino acid sequence: CASSLGGGTDTQYF.

The chain links TRBV25-1 to TRBJ1-6; maybe TRBD1 (5 bases). Germline CDR1 MGHDK, CDR2 SYGVNS. Trimming removed 1 base at V and 7 bases at J, with 11 bases between. The CDR3 covers 15 residues. The CDR3 reads CASSEWGERNSPLHF. CDR3 bases: TGTGCCAGCAGTGAATGGGGGGAGCGGAATTCACCCCTCCACTTT.

The chain employs TRBV30 and TRBJ1-4; no clear D gene. V lost 3 bases, J lost 5 bases, and 10 bases lay in between. The CDR3 is 13 amino acids. Germline V gene sequence: CDR1 GTSNPN, CDR2 SVGIG (reference sequence). The CDR3 is CAWSDSNNEKLFF. Here the CDR3 DNA reads TGTGCCTGGAGCGACTCCAACAATGAAAAACTGTTTTTT.

Only a few counts were recorded for this clone. The chain links TRBV6-5 to TRBJ1-1; 10 bases line up with TRBD1. The CDR3 spans 12 residues. The V gene end was trimmed by 0 bases and the J gene end by 11 bases; junction bases not matched to a gene: 0. CDR1 is MNHEY, CDR2 SVGAGI, per germline. DNA for the CDR3: TGTGCCAGCAGTTACTCGGGACAGGGGGCTTTCTTT. Its protein is CASSYSGQGAFF.

V gene TRBV15 combines with J gene TRBJ2-3, with D possibly being TRBD2 (6 bases). Deletions cut 1 base from V and 9 bases from J, with 11 bases between. Germline V gene lookup returns CDR1 LNHNV and CDR2 YYDKDF (reference sequence). This CDR3 comprises 13 residues. CDR3 amino acids: CATSRAGVPTQYF. DNA for the CDR3: TGTGCCACCAGCAGAGCGGGGGTTCCCACGCAGTATTTT.

The sample holds one count of this clone. The rearrangement links TRBV6-5 to TRBJ1-1; 9 bases fit TRBD1. This CDR3 has 15 amino acids. J lost 3 bases, V lost 0 bases, and 2 bases had no gene match. Germline V CDR1 and CDR2: MNHEY, SVGAGI. CDR3 in amino acids: CASSYSQGADTEAFF. DNA of the CDR3: TGTGCCAGCAGTTACTCACAGGGGGCGGACACTGAAGCTTTCTTT.

This chain joins TRBV5-6 and TRBJ1-5; D may be TRBD1 (5 bases). The CDR3 has 16 amino acids. Per the germline V gene, CDR1 is SGHDT and CDR2 is YYEEEE. V gave up 2 bases and J gave up 1 base, with 13 bases separating them. The CDR3: CASSFGAGHSNQPQHF. The CDR3 coding sequence is TGTGCCAGCAGCTTTGGGGCAGGGCACAGCAATCAGCCCCAGCATTTT.

This chain links TRBV20-1 with TRBJ1-2, with unresolved D. Trimming took 3 bases from V and 6 from J, leaving 11 bases between them. Germline-derived CDR1 and CDR2 are DFQATT and SNEGSKA (reference sequence). The CDR3 covers 12 residues. CDR3 amino acids: CSASRGSDGYTF. The CDR3 coding sequence is TGCAGTGCTAGTCGGGGATCGGATGGCTACACCTTC.

V is TRBV24-1 and J is TRBJ2-3, with 13 nucleotides matching TRBD2. Germline assignment: CDR1 KGHDR and CDR2 SFDVKD. The CDR3 totals 17 residues. J lost 0 bases, V lost 5 bases, and 4 bases had no gene match. The CDR3 loop reads CATSGTSGGTSTDTQYF. As DNA, the CDR3 is TGTGCCACCAGTGGGACTAGCGGGGGTACTAGCACAGATACGCAGTATTTT.

The chain carries TRBV5-4 and TRBJ2-7; D is perhaps TRBD1 (5 bases). This CDR3 spans 13 amino acids. Germline loops: CDR1 SGHNT, CDR2 YYREEE (reference sequence). The ends were cut back, 0 bases at V and 6 bases at J, with 10 bases in the middle. Here the CDR3 reads CASSLGGASEQYF. Here the CDR3 DNA reads TGTGCCAGCAGCTTGGGGGGCGCTTCCGAGCAGTACTTC.

The V gene is TRBV19, the J gene TRBJ1-1; no firm D call. The germline V gene encodes CDR1 LNHDA and CDR2 SQIVND (reference sequence). The CDR3 is made up of 15 amino acids. V was shortened by 8 bases and J by 4 bases, with 20 bases between the two germline ends. CDR3 coding DNA: TGTGCCAGTCTTCACGGGAGGGCCGGAGGCACTGAAGCTTTCTTT. Encoded protein: CASLHGRAGGTEAFF.

The chain employs TRBV11-2 and TRBJ1-1; tentative D call: TRBD1 (6 bases). V was cut by 0 bases and J by 6 bases, with 14 bases left in between. The CDR3 has 15 residues. Germline V gene lookup returns CDR1 SGHAT and CDR2 FQNNGV. The DNA of the CDR3 is TGTGCCAGCAGCTTAGATCCAGGGGTGCGCGCTGAAGCTTTCTTT. Encoded protein: CASSLDPGVRAEAFF.